This T cell receptor beta chain appears in the sequencing data of a study of Graves' ophthalmopathy and Graves' hyperthyroidism. Study-level points and caveats: Prediction of ophthalmopathy progression reached around 70% sensitivity and around 76% specificity. Blood was where most expanded thyroid clonotypes above 0.001 frequency also turned up.

The junction had 11 bases not matched to a gene; V was cut back by 5 bases and J by 7 bases. The CDR3 consists of 15 residues. Diagnoses were established from clinical symptoms, serum thyroxine, TRAb, thyroid ultrasound and orbital computed tomography. The TCR beta CDR3 regions underwent amplification from RNA transcripts. Scientists carried out first-round RT-PCR using HTBI primers and then a second-round multiplex PCR. TCRdb re-derived calls from the multiplex PCR reads in MiXCR, one entry per CDR3 protein. The table records about 1.2 million distinct CDR3 sequences, about 35% of them present only once. This clonotype was counted many times. The antigen is undetermined.

The specimen was peripheral blood or thyroid tissue (not recorded which). V usage is TRBV12-3 or TRBV12-4 and J usage is TRBJ1-5; 7 positions match TRBD1. This receptor was obtained from an adult man with Graves' hyperthyroidism. The CDR3 reads CASSQVEGAGQPQHF. The DNA of the CDR3 is TGTGCCAGCAGTCAGGTGGAGGGGGCAGGGCAGCCCCAGCATTTT.